Only one count was recorded for the clone carrying this T cell receptor beta chain. This sample is part of a study of blood T cell repertoires in COVID-19. Study-wide background: Whether acute or convalescent, the COVID-19 samples came from the United States, Italy and Spain. Nucleic acid was either cDNA or gDNA, and it came from T cells, B-cell-depleted T cells, or PBMCs.

The CDR3 is 16 residues long. The germline V gene encodes CDR1 SGHTA and CDR2 FQGNSA. Trimming took 5 bases from V and 6 from J; bases not matched to a gene: 10. Clones were read by immunoSEQ multiplex PCR, and TCRdb kept only the in-frame ones, dropping some. The data contain around 250,000 clones, approximately 88% of them singletons. Sequencing input: peripheral blood. The rearrangement joins TRBV7-2 to TRBJ2-1; 10 nucleotides agree with TRBD2. This TCR derives from a woman in her thirties or forties who had recovered from COVID-19. CDR3 loop: CASSPWAGTSVNEQFF. DNA of the CDR3: TGTGCCAGCAGCCCTTGGGCCGGGACTAGCGTCAATGAGCAGTTCTTC.